This TCR beta chain was captured in a study of OX40 agonist ivuxolimab in advanced cancers. About the study: Those treated in dose escalation had hepatocellular carcinoma, melanoma, renal cell cancer or head and neck cancer. A male proportion of about 80% was recorded, with mean age approximately 60 years and range about 23 to 90. People who had prior anti-PD-1, anti-PD-L1 or anti-CTLA-4 therapy could take part, and under 45% had some. Study results and caveats: On average, CD8+ T cells showed a greater number of expanded clones than CD4+.

The assay was immunoSEQ multiplex PCR, and TCRdb's table has in-frame clones only and misses some. The table records tens of thousands of clones, around 93% of them present only once. In regard to this clone: Its antigen remains unidentified.

This TCR came from an adult with an advanced solid tumor such as melanoma, head and neck, liver or kidney cancer. Sample: CD4+ or CD8+ T cells sorted from blood, taken in a trial of the OX40 agonist ivuxolimab.

The CDR3 DNA reads TGTGCCAGCAGCTTGATAGTGAACACTGAAGCTTTCTTT. Its translation: CASSLIVNTEAFF. This chain connects TRBV5-6 to TRBJ1-1; no clear D. The CDR3 runs to 13 residues. V dropped 1 base and J dropped 0 bases, with 4 bases sitting between them. CDR1 and CDR2 (germline): SGHDT, YYEEEE.